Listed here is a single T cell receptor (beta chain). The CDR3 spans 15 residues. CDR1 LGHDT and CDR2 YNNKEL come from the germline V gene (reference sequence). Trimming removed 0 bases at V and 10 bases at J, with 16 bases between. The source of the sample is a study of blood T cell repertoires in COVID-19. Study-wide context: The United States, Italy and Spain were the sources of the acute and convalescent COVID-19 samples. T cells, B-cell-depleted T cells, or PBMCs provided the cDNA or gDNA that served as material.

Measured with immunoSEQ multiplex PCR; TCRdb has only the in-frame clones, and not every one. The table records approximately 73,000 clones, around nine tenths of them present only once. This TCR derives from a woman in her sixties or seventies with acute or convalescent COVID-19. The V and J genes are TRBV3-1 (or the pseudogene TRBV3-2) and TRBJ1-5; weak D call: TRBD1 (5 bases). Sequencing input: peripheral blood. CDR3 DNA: TGTGCCAGCAGCCAAGAAACAGGAGCCAGGAGTCCCCAGCATTTT. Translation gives CASSQETGARSPQHF.